The 2 T cell receptor beta chains reported below all come from one sample, sequenced in a study of CD8+CD57+ T cells in acquired aplastic anemia. Profiles of TCR beta VDJ and CDR3 were generated from a genomic DNA template. MiXCR, applied by TCRdb to the reads, yields one record per CDR3 protein. This sample has approximately 220,000 distinct CDR3 sequences, with more than 40% found just once. Selection for sequencing was limited to patients who had shown CD8+CD57+ cell expansion by flow cytometry. The sequenced material came from sorted CD4+, CD8+, or CD8+CD57+ T cells (not recorded which) from PBMCs. The receptor set was obtained from a human donor with aplastic anemia.

The rearrangement links TRBV30 to TRBJ2-1, with unresolved D. The V gene lost 3 bases and the J gene lost 6 bases, with 9 bases spanning the gap. This CDR3 is built from 12 residues. Germline V gene sequence: CDR1 GTSNPN, CDR2 SVGIG (reference sequence). The CDR3 DNA is TGTGCCTGGAGGTTAGGGTCCAATGAGCAGTTCTTC. This codes for CAWRLGSNEQFF.

The chain has TRBV19 and TRBJ1-1, with 8 bases matching TRBD1. CDR1 and CDR2 (germline): LNHDA, SQIVND (reference sequence). This CDR3 comprises 14 residues. Trimming took 5 bases from V and 5 from J; bases not matched to a gene: 7. The CDR3 nucleotides read TGTGCCAGTAGTGCCGACAGGGGTGGGACTGAAGCTTTCTTT. Its protein product is CASSADRGGTEAFF. The complete variable domain, with remaining parts taken from reference TRBV19 and TRBJ1-1, reads DGGITQSPKYLFRKEGQNVTLSCEQNLNHDAMYWYRQDPGQGLRLIYYSQIVNDFQKGDIAEGYSVSREKKESFPLTVTSAQKNPTAFYLCASSADRGGTEAFFGQGTRLTVV.